The sequence of this T cell receptor (beta chain) was determined in a study of chemoradiotherapy in HPV16-positive cancers (dated by TCRdb to between 2021 and 2022). General notes on the study: Candidate HPV-specific T-cell clones and common TCR motifs were defined by functional T-cell assays performed on cells from a couple of HPV16-positive patients. The study set out to ask whether T-cell immunity against the HPV oncoproteins E6 and E7 changes over the course of chemoradiotherapy and whether that immunity affects survival. TCR repertoires from more than 70 patients with HPV-related cancers were then used to track the candidate HPV-specific TCRs and motifs. Summary of the overall study and its limitations: Expansion of candidate HPV-specific clones and E7-related TCR motifs was observed in the tumor microenvironment during treatment, whereas no such expansion was observed for non-HPV-specific T cells. The functional definition of HPV-specific T cells was derived from only a couple of HPV16-positive patients, and the survival association was reported for HPV16-positive patients. Among HPV16-positive patients, expansion of HPV-responsive T cells during chemoradiotherapy was associated with better recurrence-free survival.

Trimmed from V: 0 bases; trimmed from J: 3 bases; junction bases lacking a gene match: 5. For CDR1 and CDR2, the germline V gene lists KGHSH and LQKENI. The CDR3 covers 19 residues, taking in both the cysteine and the phenylalanine. Of the read, only the CDR3 DNA is kept; its 57 bases are in frame from base 1. Libraries were constructed by the immunoSEQ multiplex PCR assay. The immuneACCESS repertoire file appears here via TCRdb, limited to in-frame rearrangements. These files lack a portion of the clones; in checked studies, under half of the deficit traces to unresolved V genes, and the cause of the others is not known. For this sample the table gives thousands of clones, of which about 88% were detected only once. The leading ten clones occupy approximately 2.8% of the sample. Repertoires were sampled repeatedly over the course of chemoradiotherapy so that clonal expansion in the tumor microenvironment could be followed.

About this clone: What antigen it recognizes has not been identified. Within one base of it there is no much larger clone, and no base qualities were kept.

The sample consisted of tumor tissue, taken from a patient who underwent chemoradiotherapy. The TCR comes from a human donor with HPV-associated anogenital cancer. The rearrangement joined TRBV18 to TRBJ2-1; TRBD2 fits 16 bases in the junction. The CDR3 region: CASSPPGTSGRALYNEQFF. The bases read TGTGCCAGCTCACCACCGGGGACTAGCGGGAGGGCCCTCTACAATGAGCAGTTCTTC.